A selection of T cell receptor beta chains follows, all from one sample in a study of T cells after yellow fever vaccination. TCRdb re-called the 5' RACE reads with MiXCR, one entry per CDR3 protein. The table includes roughly 120,000 distinct CDR3 sequences, around 7.2% detected once. Sequenced here: CD4+ T cells sorted from PBMCs, sampled more than 40 days after the first yellow fever vaccination. Receptor source: a man between 18 and 29 years old who received the YFV17D yellow fever vaccine. Both conserved end residues are part of each CDR3. Each record gives: V gene, clone size, J gene, D gene, CDR3 DNA, CDR3 protein. D genes are given only for firm matches. Clone size is stated in some rows and not others, as once, few, many or a class when expanded.

v_call: TRBV7-3
clone_size: many
j_call: TRBJ1-6
d_call: .
cdr3_nt: TGTGCCAGCAGCCTTCAGAGCGGGAATTCACCCCTCCACTTT
cdr3_aa: CASSLQSGNSPLHF

v_call: TRBV7-2
clone_size: many
j_call: TRBJ2-5
d_call: .
cdr3_nt: TGTGCCAGCAGCTTAGCCGGGTTGGAGACCCAGTACTTC
cdr3_aa: CASSLAGLETQYF

v_call: TRBV12-3/TRBV12-4
clone_size: many
j_call: TRBJ2-2
d_call: TRBD2
cdr3_nt: TGTGCCAGCGCACCCGGGACTAGAACCGGGGAGCTGTTTTTT
cdr3_aa: CASAPGTRTGELFF

v_call: TRBV12-3/TRBV12-4
clone_size: many
j_call: TRBJ2-3
d_call: .
cdr3_nt: TGTGCCAGCAGTGCCGGGGGTATCGCGCAGTATTTT
cdr3_aa: CASSAGGIAQYF

v_call: TRBV20-1
clone_size: few
j_call: TRBJ2-3
d_call: .
cdr3_nt: TGCAGTGCTAGACGGCAGTCTGGCACAGATACGCAGTATTTT
cdr3_aa: CSARRQSGTDTQYF

v_call: TRBV18
clone_size: many
j_call: TRBJ1-1
d_call: .
cdr3_nt: TGTGCCAGCTCAGAACAGGTGAACACTGAAGCTTTCTTT
cdr3_aa: CASSEQVNTEAFF

v_call: TRBV6-5
clone_size: many
j_call: TRBJ1-3
d_call: .
cdr3_nt: TGTGCCAGCAGTTATGAGGGGATCTCTGGAAACACCATATATTTT
cdr3_aa: CASSYEGISGNTIYF

v_call: TRBV5-4
clone_size: few
j_call: TRBJ2-3
d_call: TRBD1
cdr3_nt: TGTGCCAGCAGCCTTACAGGGGGCGCAGATACGCAGTATTTT
cdr3_aa: CASSLTGGADTQYF

v_call: TRBV5-1
clone_size: many
j_call: TRBJ2-7
d_call: .
cdr3_nt: TGCGCCAGCAGCTTAACAGGGAACGAGCAGTACTTC
cdr3_aa: CASSLTGNEQYF

v_call: TRBV25-1
clone_size: .
j_call: TRBJ2-1
d_call: TRBD2
cdr3_nt: TGTGCCAGCAGTGGCAGACTAGCGGGGGGCGAGCAGTTCTTC
cdr3_aa: CASSGRLAGGEQFF

v_call: TRBV7-3
clone_size: .
j_call: TRBJ2-2
d_call: .
cdr3_nt: TGTGCCAGCAGCTTATTGCGGAACACCGGGGAGCTGTTTTTT
cdr3_aa: CASSLLRNTGELFF

v_call: TRBV5-1
clone_size: .
j_call: TRBJ2-1
d_call: .
cdr3_nt: TGCACCAGCAGCTTGGAGGTATTGACCGCCAATGAGCAGTTCTTC
cdr3_aa: CTSSLEVLTANEQFF

v_call: TRBV11-1
clone_size: few
j_call: TRBJ2-6
d_call: .
cdr3_nt: TGTGCCAGCATCTCCCTGGAGGTCCGTCGAGCTGGGGCCAACGTCCTGACTTTC
cdr3_aa: CASISLEVRRAGANVLTF

v_call: TRBV20-1
clone_size: many
j_call: TRBJ2-1
d_call: TRBD2
cdr3_nt: TGCAGTGCTGAGAGCGGGGGCCCCTACAATGAGCAGTTCTTC
cdr3_aa: CSAESGGPYNEQFF

v_call: TRBV7-9
clone_size: many
j_call: TRBJ2-5
d_call: .
cdr3_nt: TGTGCCAGCAGCCGTGAAGAGACCCAGTACTTC
cdr3_aa: CASSREETQYF

v_call: TRBV29-1
clone_size: many
j_call: TRBJ2-7
d_call: .
cdr3_nt: TGCAGCGTCGCAGCGGGTCTCCACTCCTACGAGCAGTACTTC
cdr3_aa: CSVAAGLHSYEQYF

v_call: TRBV7-9
clone_size: many
j_call: TRBJ2-3
d_call: TRBD1
cdr3_nt: TGTGCCAGCAGGTCCCGGACAGGGCTAGATACGCAGTATTTT
cdr3_aa: CASRSRTGLDTQYF

v_call: TRBV7-2
clone_size: many
j_call: TRBJ2-3
d_call: .
cdr3_nt: TGTGCCAGCAGCTTAGGCGACTATGTATCAGATACGCAGTATTTT
cdr3_aa: CASSLGDYVSDTQYF

v_call: TRBV10-3
clone_size: .
j_call: TRBJ2-1
d_call: .
cdr3_nt: TGTGCCATCCGACCAGAGGCGGGGGAGCAGTTCTTC
cdr3_aa: CAIRPEAGEQFF

v_call: TRBV6-2/TRBV6-3
clone_size: many
j_call: TRBJ2-1
d_call: .
cdr3_nt: TGTGCCAGCAGTTACTCGAGTGTGAGAGGGGTCTACAATGAGCAGTTCTTC
cdr3_aa: CASSYSSVRGVYNEQFF

v_call: TRBV5-1
clone_size: many
j_call: TRBJ1-2
d_call: TRBD1
cdr3_nt: TGCGCCAGCAGCTTAAGCTCACAGGGGTATGGCTACACCTTC
cdr3_aa: CASSLSSQGYGYTF

v_call: TRBV10-3
clone_size: many
j_call: TRBJ2-5
d_call: TRBD2
cdr3_nt: TGTGCCGTGGGACTAGCGGGGGGCCAGACCCAGTACTTC
cdr3_aa: CAVGLAGGQTQYF

v_call: TRBV24-1
clone_size: many
j_call: TRBJ2-5
d_call: .
cdr3_nt: TGTGCCACCAGTGACCCAGGACAAGAGACCCAGTACTTC
cdr3_aa: CATSDPGQETQYF

v_call: TRBV12-3/TRBV12-4
clone_size: .
j_call: TRBJ1-1
d_call: .
cdr3_nt: TGTGCCAGCCTAAAGGGTGTGAACACTGAAGCTTTCTTT
cdr3_aa: CASLKGVNTEAFF

v_call: TRBV3-1
clone_size: .
j_call: TRBJ2-5
d_call: .
cdr3_nt: TGTGCCAGCAGCCGCCAGGCGATATCTCAAGAGACCCAGTACTTC
cdr3_aa: CASSRQAISQETQYF

v_call: TRBV7-9
clone_size: many
j_call: TRBJ2-1
d_call: .
cdr3_nt: TGTGCCAGCAGCCTGCTTTTGGACTACAATGAGCAGTTCTTC
cdr3_aa: CASSLLLDYNEQFF

v_call: TRBV25-1
clone_size: many
j_call: TRBJ2-7
d_call: .
cdr3_nt: TGTGCCAGCAGACGGGGGCACTCCTACGAGCAGTACTTC
cdr3_aa: CASRRGHSYEQYF

v_call: TRBV25-1
clone_size: many
j_call: TRBJ2-7
d_call: .
cdr3_nt: TGTGCCAGCAGTGAAAAGGGGTACGAGCAGTACTTC
cdr3_aa: CASSEKGYEQYF

v_call: TRBV5-8
clone_size: many
j_call: TRBJ2-2
d_call: TRBD2
cdr3_nt: TGTGCCAGCAGCTTGAAACTAGCGGGGGGGCCTACCGGGGAGCTGTTTTTT
cdr3_aa: CASSLKLAGGPTGELFF

v_call: TRBV5-4
clone_size: .
j_call: TRBJ2-1
d_call: .
cdr3_nt: TGTGCCAGCAACGGCTCCCCCGGGCAGGGCAATGAGCAGTTCTTC
cdr3_aa: CASNGSPGQGNEQFF

v_call: TRBV4-1
clone_size: many
j_call: TRBJ2-5
d_call: .
cdr3_nt: TGCGCCAGCAGCCAAGAGGTTGTGGAGACCCAGTACTTC
cdr3_aa: CASSQEVVETQYF

v_call: TRBV4-2
clone_size: many
j_call: TRBJ1-6
d_call: .
cdr3_nt: TGTGCCAGCAGCCAATCCGGGACAAACTCCTCACCCCTCCACTTT
cdr3_aa: CASSQSGTNSSPLHF